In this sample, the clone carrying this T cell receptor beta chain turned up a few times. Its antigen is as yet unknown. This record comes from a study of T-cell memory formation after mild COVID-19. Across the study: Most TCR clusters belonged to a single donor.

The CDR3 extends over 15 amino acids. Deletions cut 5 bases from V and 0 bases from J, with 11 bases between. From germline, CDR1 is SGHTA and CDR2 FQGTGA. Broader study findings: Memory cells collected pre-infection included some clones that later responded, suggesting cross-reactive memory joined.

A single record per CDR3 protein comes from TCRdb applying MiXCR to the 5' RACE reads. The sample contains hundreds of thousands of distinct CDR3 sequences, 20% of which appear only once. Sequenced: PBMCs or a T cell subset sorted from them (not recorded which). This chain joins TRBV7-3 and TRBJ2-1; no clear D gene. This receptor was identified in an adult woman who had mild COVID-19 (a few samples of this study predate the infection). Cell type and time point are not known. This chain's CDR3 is CASSLGPPSYNEQFF. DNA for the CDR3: TGTGCCAGCAGCCTGGGCCCCCCCTCCTACAATGAGCAGTTCTTC.